This T cell receptor beta chain was sequenced in a study of blood T cell repertoires in COVID-19. Method: immunoSEQ multiplex PCR; TCRdb's copy keeps in-frame clones and lacks some. This table holds roughly 330,000 clones, more than 70% found once. Germline V gene lookup returns CDR1 MGHDK and CDR2 SYGVNS. The V end was cut by 4 bases, the J end by 2 bases, with 11 bases between. The CDR3 runs 14 residues. The sequencing input was PBMCs or T cells enriched from blood (not recorded which). The receptor's source is a woman in her twenties or thirties who had recovered from COVID-19. This chain links TRBV25-1 with TRBJ1-1; D not certain. DNA for the CDR3: TGTGCCAGCAGTGGGCGAGGGTTTAACACTGAAGCTTTCTTT. Protein: CASSGRGFNTEAFF.